The next 5 T cell receptor beta chains were all read from a single sample in a study of graft-versus-host responses after intestinal transplantation (dated by TCRdb to the early 2020s). Interpreted using the paper, the time point label stands for: cells obtained before transplantation from donor or recipient. Libraries were built with the immunoSEQ multiplex PCR assay. TCRdb took this table from immuneACCESS and kept in-frame rearrangements with V and J called. Such tables lack part of the clones; where checked against another copy, unresolved V genes explain under half of the gap, and the rest is unexplained. This sample holds about 24,000 clones; 40% were observed only once. The ten largest account for over 0.55% of the sample. Sequencing was performed on alloreactive CD4+ T cells from a mixed lymphocyte reaction culture, taken before intestinal transplant. Taken with the paper, the label for cell subset or site translates to: CFSE-low proliferating T cells sorted from approximately 6-day pre-transplant mixed lymphocyte reaction (GvH or HvG direction). These receptors all stem from a human patient who received an intestinal transplant.

The chain has TRBV5-4 and TRBJ2-7, with 7 bases matching TRBD1. After removal of 2 bases from V and 7 bases from J, the junction contained 6 bases not matched to a gene. CDR3 length: 13 residues. Germline V gene lookup returns CDR1 SGHNT and CDR2 YYREEE (reference sequence). The CDR3 is CASSLDRVGEQYF. The CDR3 nucleotides read TGTGCCAGCAGCTTAGACAGGGTCGGGGAGCAGTACTTC.

The J gene is TRBJ1-2, the V gene TRBV7-2; 11 bases map to TRBD1. This CDR3 is built from 17 residues. With V trimmed by 5 bases and J by 0 bases, 8 bases remained unmatched. Germline V lookup: CDR1 SGHTA, CDR2 FQGNSA. Written as DNA, the CDR3 is TGTGCCAGCAGCCTAACCGGGACAGGGGGAGCTAACTATGGCTACACCTTC. Protein sequence: CASSLTGTGGANYGYTF.

V is TRBV4-1 and J is TRBJ1-2; no clear D. V dropped 1 base and J dropped 1 base, with 10 bases sitting between them. Germline loops: CDR1 MGHRA, CDR2 YSYEKL. The CDR3 totals 15 residues. The CDR3 coding sequence is TGCGCCAGCAGCCAAGCGCAGGCTAATAACTATGGCTACACCTTC. Protein product: CASSQAQANNYGYTF.

The chain links TRBV29-1 to TRBJ2-3, with 9 bases matching TRBD2. Per the germline V gene, CDR1 is SQVTM and CDR2 is ANQGSEA. With V trimmed by 4 bases and J by 4 bases, 3 bases remained unmatched. This CDR3 region has 13 residues. Here the CDR3 reads CSVGRTSADTQYF. The CDR3 nucleotides read TGCAGCGTTGGTCGGACTAGCGCAGATACGCAGTATTTT.

This clone came up a few times. The chain carries TRBV30 and TRBJ1-5; 7 nucleotides agree with TRBD1. The trim removed 2 bases at V and 2 bases at J, leaving 15 bases unmatched. Germline CDR1 and CDR2: GTSNPN and SVGIG (reference sequence). CDR3 length: 18 amino acids. The CDR3 loop is CAWSLDLITGVGNQPQHF. In nucleotides, the CDR3 is TGTGCCTGGAGTCTAGACCTCATAACAGGGGTGGGCAATCAGCCCCAGCATTTT.